Listed below are T cell receptor beta chains from one sample, sequenced in a study of shared clonotypes between healthy human individuals. Repertoires were generated with immunoSEQ multiplex PCR, while TCRdb's copy carries only in-frame clones and drops some. The data show about a million clones, 70% to 80% seen once. The specimen was memory CD4+ T cells sorted from blood. The source is a man aged 18 to 29 in good health. CDR3s leave out the opening cysteine and the closing phenylalanine or tryptophan. A D gene is named only where the DNA matches it firmly.

TRBV30	TRBD2	TRBJ2-7	AWAWGGSGYEQY
TRBV18	-	TRBJ2-5	ASSREFQETQY
TRBV28	-	TRBJ2-7	ASRASHEQY
TRBV2	TRBD2	TRBJ2-1	ASSQIGLAGGNNEQF
TRBV13	TRBD2	TRBJ2-5	ASSPGLAGVQETQY
TRBV20-1	-	TRBJ2-7	SASDLDEQY
TRBV7-8	TRBD1	TRBJ1-5	ASSLESGGLRQPQH
TRBV2	TRBD2	TRBJ2-7	ASKFSGTSYEQY
TRBV19	TRBD1	TRBJ1-1	ASSVGTGLIKTEAF
TRBV5-1	TRBD1	TRBJ2-3	ASSLQGAGGDTQY
TRBV19	-	TRBJ1-3	ASTPTRGPGNTIY
TRBV29-1	TRBD1	TRBJ1-3	SAQGATGSTIY
TRBV2	-	TRBJ2-6	ASMGEGANVLT
TRBV19	-	TRBJ2-4	ASSGGSKNIQY
TRBV2	-	TRBJ2-1	ASSEEAGTGNEQF
TRBV4-2	-	TRBJ2-5	ASSQDLGEWETQY
TRBV5-1	TRBD2	TRBJ2-5	ASSSAGGQETQY
TRBV18	TRBD2	TRBJ2-1	ASSPGTSVFNEQF
TRBV14	-	TRBJ2-5	ASSQLDTRQETQY
TRBV7-2	-	TRBJ2-7	ASSLAQASAPYEQY
TRBV18	-	TRBJ1-1	ASSYRMNTEAF
TRBV5-4	TRBD2	TRBJ2-1	ASSLGSGSFNEQF
TRBV7-2	-	TRBJ2-5	ASSLVVGGETQY
TRBV2	TRBD1	TRBJ2-5	ASSPGTGQETQY
TRBV30	TRBD2	TRBJ2-1	AWSYLAGRGNEQF
TRBV7-2	TRBD2	TRBJ2-3	ASSLGAGTTDTQY
TRBV29-1	-	TRBJ1-2	SVEHRVGYGYT
TRBV7-2	-	TRBJ1-1	ASSLVWRPDTEAF
TRBV21-1	-	TRBJ2-4	ASSKASSK
TRBV7-8	-	TRBJ2-7	ASKPRAPGVEQY
TRBV7-2	-	TRBJ1-3	ASSFGGSERNTIY
TRBV10-3	-	TRBJ1-6	AISEAQELMPLH
TRBV5-1	TRBD2	TRBJ2-5	ASIAGGPGETQY
TRBV5-6	TRBD1	-	ASSPRTGEGEQY
TRBV29-1	TRBD1	TRBJ2-7	SVQNRGAYEQY
TRBV28	TRBD1	TRBJ1-6	ASSLTGGGSPLH
TRBV5-6	-	TRBJ2-1	ASSSTGTSLGEQF
TRBV5-1	TRBD1	TRBJ2-5	ASRPTGSETQY
TRBV7-9	-	TRBJ2-7	ASSPDSFSYEQY
TRBV6-6	-	TRBJ1-2	ASSYWGATNNYGYT
TRBV18	TRBD1	TRBJ2-2	ASSLQTGAGSGELF
TRBV2	-	TRBJ2-1	ASSIDRPGQF